A single sample is the source of the 29 T cell receptor beta chains below, sequenced in a study of regulatory T cells in long-lasting Graves disease. Time point here: persistent/refractory GD, antithyroid drugs over 5 years with positive TRAb. With RNA extracted from PBMCs as input, the TCR library was made. CDR3 regions were amplified by Arm-PCR using iRepertoire HTBI primers to build TCR beta libraries. In TCRdb, the multiplex PCR reads were re-called with MiXCR into one record per CDR3 protein. The sample lists approximately 400,000 distinct CDR3 sequences, less than 25% occurring once. Sequencing was performed on peripheral blood mononuclear cells (PBMCs), taken when the disease was refractory, from a patient treated with antithyroid drugs. Receptor source: a female donor with Graves disease.

The sample holds many counts of this clonotype. The V gene is TRBV7-2, the J gene TRBJ1-5; 7 nucleotides agree with TRBD1. The CDR3 is 17 amino acids. Germline CDR1 is SGHTA and CDR2 is FQGNSA. V trimming: 5 bases; J trimming: 6 bases; junction bases outside the gene matches: 16. The CDR3 nucleotides are TGTGCCAGCAGCCTTTACGCGACAGGGCTGGGTGGTCAGCCCCAGCATTTT. It encodes CASSLYATGLGGQPQHF. Supplemented by reference TRBV7-2 and TRBJ1-5, the full variable domain reads GAGVSQSPSNKVTEKGKDVELRCDPISGHTALYWYRQSLGQGLEFLIYFQGNSAPDKSGLPSDRFSAERTGGSVSTLTIQRTQQEDSAVYLCASSLYATGLGGQPQHFGDGTRLSIL.

The table lists this clonotype with many counts. The chain uses TRBV7-2 and TRBJ1-4, with a possible D match to TRBD1 (5 bases). From germline, CDR1 is SGHTA and CDR2 FQGNSA. The CDR3 length is 16 residues. With 2 bases removed from V and 6 bases from J, the gap between germline ends came to 16 bases. The CDR3 here is CASSLRWKGRDEKLFF. The CDR3 bases are TGTGCCAGCAGCTTAAGGTGGAAGGGGCGTGATGAAAAACTGTTTTTT.

A remark on this clonotype: A junction end diverges from the germline sequence, so it may reflect a read error. The chain recombines TRBV5-5 with TRBJ1-1; 10 positions match TRBD1. CDR1 SGHKS and CDR2 YYEKEE come from the germline V gene (reference sequence). This CDR3 is built from 15 residues. The CDR3: CASTGQGTMNTEAFF. The CDR3 DNA follows: TGCGCCAGCACGGGACAGGGGACCATGAACACTGAAGCTTTCTTT.

With regard to this clonotype: It may be a read error: a sequence one base away is much more abundant. The chain links TRBV7-9 to TRBJ2-5, with D perhaps given as TRBD1 or TRBD2 (5 bases each). Germline V gene data show CDR1 as SEHNR and CDR2 as FQNEAQ (reference sequence). There are 15 residues in the CDR3. CDR3 bases: TGTGCCAGCAGTCCAAGGGGACGGGCCCAAGAGGCCCAGTACTTC. Its protein is CASSPRGRAQEAQYF.

This clonotype was seen more than once but under ten times. This rearrangement joins TRBV30 to TRBJ1-5; no definite D call. The CDR3 extends over 13 amino acids. The germline V and J ends were trimmed by 0 bases and 1 base, with 4 bases remaining between them. The germline V gene has CDR1 GTSNPN and CDR2 SVGIG (reference sequence). The CDR3 sequence is CAWSVRSNQPQHF. DNA of the CDR3: TGTGCCTGGAGTGTACGAAGCAATCAGCCCCAGCATTTT.

This clonotype appeared many times. DNA for the CDR3: TGTGCCAGCAGTTTTCTCCGCCAGGGTTCCTACGAGCAGTACTTC. Translated: CASSFLRQGSYEQYF. The genes are TRBV12-3 or TRBV12-4 and TRBJ2-7, with D maybe TRBD1 (5 bases). V lost 3 bases and J 1 base, leaving 13 bases between the germline ends. The CDR3 is 15 residues long.

This clonotype has more than one count but fewer than ten. This sequence may be a read error, since a much larger clone differs from it by one base. The chain has TRBV11-2 and TRBJ2-5; D is unresolved. The V gene's germline CDR1 is SGHAT and CDR2 FQNNGV. The CDR3 has 14 residues. The CDR3 sequence is CASSLLTYREAQYF. The CDR3, as DNA: TGTGCCAGCAGCTTACTGACTTATCGAGAGGCCCAGTACTTC.

This clonotype appeared a few times. This rearrangement joins TRBV12-3 or TRBV12-4 to TRBJ2-3, with D maybe TRBD2 (6 bases). V was trimmed by 2 bases and J by 2 bases, leaving 11 bases between them. CDR3 length: 15 amino acids. As DNA, the CDR3 is TGTGCCAGCAGTTTATCGGGAGCTTCCACAGATACGCAGTATTTT. Translating it yields CASSLSGASTDTQYF.

There are many counts of this clonotype. This sequence joins TRBV6-1 and TRBJ1-1; D unresolved. CDR3 length: 13 residues. Germline V gene lookup returns CDR1 MNHNS and CDR2 SASEGT. V lost 6 bases to trimming and J lost 3 bases, with 11 bases between them. CDR3: CASRPQLHTEAFF. CDR3 coding DNA: TGTGCCAGCAGACCCCAACTTCACACTGAAGCTTTCTTT.

The gene calls are TRBV3-1 and TRBJ2-6; D possibly corresponds to TRBD2 (5 bases). The V gene's germline CDR1 is LGHDT and CDR2 YNNKEL (reference sequence). CDR3 length: 18 amino acids. The ends were cut back, 4 bases at V and 0 bases at J, with 16 bases in the middle. Written as DNA, the CDR3 is TGTGCCAGCAGCCGAACTAGATCCCCAAGCTCTGGGGCCAACGTCCTGACTTTC. It is translated as CASSRTRSPSSGANVLTF.

This clonotype was seen many times. The V call is TRBV20-1, the J call TRBJ1-3, with D possibly matching TRBD1 (6 bases). V lost 6 bases to trimming and J lost 4 bases, with 13 bases between them. Germline CDR1 DFQATT, CDR2 SNEGSKA (reference sequence). The CDR3 covers 13 residues. This CDR3 is CSAEGGIGNTIYF. The CDR3, as DNA: TGCAGTGCGGAAGGGGGGATCGGAAACACCATATATTTT.

The chain uses TRBV20-1 and TRBJ1-1; D remains unclear. CDR3 length: 11 amino acids. CDR1 DFQATT and CDR2 SNEGSKA come from the germline V gene (reference sequence). This CDR3 is CSGFLNTEAFF. The CDR3 DNA reads as TGCAGCGGGTTCTTGAACACTGAAGCTTTCTTT.

The V call is TRBV7-8, the J call TRBJ1-1; D remains unclear. Trimming removed 5 bases at V and 0 bases at J, with 19 bases between. This CDR3 comprises 17 residues. Germline CDR1 and CDR2: SGHVS and FQNEAQ. The DNA for the CDR3 is TGTGCCAGCAGCCCCCTCAACAGTGTTATCATGAACACTGAAGCTTTCTTT. Its protein product is CASSPLNSVIMNTEAFF.

A few counts support this clonotype. This sequence joins TRBV25-1 and TRBJ2-7; 11 bases fit TRBD2. Germline assignment: CDR1 MGHDK and CDR2 SYGVNS. The CDR3 covers 18 residues. V shed 5 bases, J shed 5 bases, and the junction held 17 bases outside the gene matches. CDR3 protein: CASSRERIAGGPSHEQYF. CDR3 DNA sequence: TGTGCCAGCAGTAGAGAGAGGATAGCGGGAGGGCCGTCCCACGAGCAGTACTTC.

This clonotype was seen repeatedly, ten times or more. The chain links TRBV27 to TRBJ1-1, with TRBD1 identical over 9 bases. This CDR3 is 14 amino acids long. Germline V CDR1 and CDR2: MNHEY, SMNVEV (reference sequence). The ends lost 2 bases at V and 4 bases at J; junction bases unmatched: 2. The CDR3 DNA follows: TGTGCCAGCAGTTTAAAGGACAGGGGCACTGAAGCTTTCTTT. Translation: CASSLKDRGTEAFF.

The V and J genes are TRBV19 and TRBJ2-2; 9 bases fit TRBD1. The germline V gene encodes CDR1 LNHDA and CDR2 SQIVND (reference sequence). This CDR3 has 16 residues. Losses at the gene ends were 1 base for V and 7 bases for J; bases not matched to a gene: 7. The CDR3 DNA is TGTGCCAGTAGTATAGGAGGGACAGGGAATGTCGGGGAGCTGTTTTTT. Translation gives CASSIGGTGNVGELFF.

The chain employs TRBV10-3 and TRBJ2-7; 10 nucleotides agree with TRBD1. V dropped 2 bases and J dropped 5; count of bases not matched to a gene: 9. The CDR3 runs to 16 residues. Germline-derived CDR1 and CDR2 are ENHRY and SYGVKD. CDR3 in DNA: TGTGCCATCAGTGAGACGGGTGGGACAGGGGTCGACGAGCAGTACTTC. Translating gives CAISETGGTGVDEQYF.

This clonotype was counted only a few times. The rearrangement uses TRBV5-8 and TRBJ2-1, with TRBD2 matching 13 bases. Germline CDR1 and CDR2: SGHTS and YDEGEE. J gave up 0 bases and V 2 bases, and 23 bases lay outside the gene matches. The CDR3 sequence is 24 residues long. The DNA of the CDR3 is TGTGCCAGCAGCTTCGACTCGAGACTAGCGGGAGGCAGTAGTTTTTTTTTCTCCTACAATGAGCAGTTCTTC. It yields the protein CASSFDSRLAGGSSFFFSYNEQFF.

This clonotype was detected only a few times. The chain carries TRBV14 and TRBJ1-1; 7 bases fit TRBD1. The CDR3 consists of 13 residues. In germline, CDR1 is SGHDN, CDR2 FVKESK. V gave up 4 bases and J gave up 7 bases; unmatched junction bases: 6. This chain's CDR3 is CASSLAGGDEAFF. The DNA of the CDR3 is TGTGCCAGCAGCCTAGCAGGGGGGGATGAAGCTTTCTTT.

This clonotype has a count of ten or more. The rearrangement uses TRBV6-1 and TRBJ2-5; TRBD2 is a possible D gene (5 bases). Trimming took off 2 bases at V and 4 bases at J, with 17 bases between the two ends. Germline-derived CDR1 and CDR2 are MNHNS and SASEGT. This CDR3 comprises 16 residues. This CDR3 reads CASSEFLAGSGETQYF. The DNA of the CDR3 is TGTGCCAGCAGTGAATTCCTAGCAGGTAGTGGAGAGACCCAGTACTTC.

The chain carries TRBV19 and TRBJ1-1, with D maybe TRBD1 (6 bases). Deletions cut 7 bases from V and 1 base from J, with 7 bases between. CDR1 is LNHDA and CDR2 is SQIVND in the germline V gene (reference sequence). The CDR3 is 12 residues long. For the CDR3, the DNA is TGTGCCAGTAACAGGGCGAACACTGAAGCTTTCTTT. This encodes CASNRANTEAFF.

This clonotype was seen repeatedly, ten times or more. The rearrangement joins TRBV28 to TRBJ2-7, with 9 bases that match TRBD2. The V segment lost 8 bases and the J segment 7 bases; nucleotides outside the gene matches: 15. Per the germline V gene, CDR1 is MDHEN and CDR2 is SYDVKM. The CDR3 has 15 residues. The CDR3 DNA reads as TGTGCCAGCCTCCCTCTGGTAGCGGGAGCCGAAGAGCAGTACTTC. Amino acid sequence: CASLPLVAGAEEQYF.

This clonotype was detected only once. This rearrangement joins TRBV9 to TRBJ2-3; possible D gene TRBD2, 6 bases. This CDR3 comprises 15 residues. V shed 0 bases and J shed 0 bases, with 8 bases lying between them. Germline lookup yields CDR1 SGDLS and CDR2 YYNGEE. The CDR3 region is CASSVAGTSTDTQYF. The CDR3 DNA is TGTGCCAGCAGCGTAGCGGGGACTAGCACAGATACGCAGTATTTT.

This clonotype showed up many times. The chain couples TRBV28 to TRBJ2-7; D is perhaps TRBD1 (6 bases). Deletions cut 6 bases from V and 3 bases from J, with 15 bases between. This CDR3 region has 14 residues. Germline lookup yields CDR1 MDHEN and CDR2 SYDVKM. The CDR3 sequence is CASRAHGTNYEQYF. The CDR3 nucleotides read TGTGCCAGCAGAGCCCACGGGACAAACTACGAGCAGTACTTC. Looking up the rest from reference TRBV28 and TRBJ2-7 gives the full variable domain: DVKVTQSSRYLVKRTGEKVFLECVQDMDHENMFWYRQDPGLGLRLIYFSYDVKMKEKGDIPEGYSVSREKKERFSLILESASTNQTSMYLCASRAHGTNYEQYFGPGTRLTVT.

This clonotype occurred many times. The CDR3 DNA follows: TGCGCCAGCAGTTTGACTAGCCCCGAGACCCAGTACTTC. Translation gives CASSLTSPETQYF. The genes are TRBV10-2 and TRBJ2-5, with TRBD2 matching 7 bases. Per the germline V gene, CDR1 is WSHSY and CDR2 is SAAADI. V trimming: 5 bases; J trimming: 5 bases; junction bases outside the gene matches: 5. The CDR3 extends over 13 amino acids.

This clonotype was seen repeatedly, ten times or more. The rearrangement uses TRBV5-5 and TRBJ2-7; 10 nucleotides align to TRBD2. This CDR3 has 15 amino acids. V shed 0 bases and J 5 bases; nucleotides not matched to a gene: 5. CDR1 is SGHKS and CDR2 is YYEKEE in the germline V gene (reference sequence). CDR3: CASSLAGTSVHEQYF. The CDR3 DNA reads TGTGCCAGCAGCTTGGCCGGGACTAGCGTCCACGAGCAGTACTTC.

This chain connects TRBV7-9 to TRBJ2-4; a weak D match, TRBD2 (6 bases). Trimming took 2 bases from V and 2 from J, leaving 10 bases between them. The CDR3 consists of 15 residues. Germline CDR1 SEHNR, CDR2 FQNEAQ (reference sequence). CDR3 DNA: TGTGCCAGCAGCTTACGCGGGGAGACCAAAAACATTCAGTACTTC. This codes for CASSLRGETKNIQYF.

This clonotype occurred a few times. The chain joins TRBV6-2 or TRBV6-3 to TRBJ2-7, with D perhaps matching TRBD1 (5 bases). With 1 base removed from V and 3 bases from J, the gap between germline ends came to 10 bases. Looked up from germline, CDR1 is MNHEY and CDR2 is SVGEGT. CDR3 length: 14 amino acids. CDR3 in amino acids: CASSYFGRDYEQYF. As DNA, the CDR3 is TGTGCCAGCAGTTACTTTGGCAGGGACTACGAGCAGTACTTC.

This clonotype was found a few times. The J gene is TRBJ1-3, the V gene TRBV10-3; TRBD1 agrees at 7 bases. Germline values: CDR1 ENHRY, CDR2 SYGVKD. Trimming took 6 bases from V and 0 from J; bases not matched to a gene: 8. The CDR3 spans 16 residues. CDR3 nucleotides: TGTGCCATCAGCGGGACAGCGGCGAGCTCTGGAAACACCATATATTTT. Translation: CAISGTAASSGNTIYF.